Here is one T cell receptor (beta chain) with its context. Its target is unknown. V lost 5 bases and J lost 4; bases outside the gene matches: 10. The CDR3 length is 16 residues. Germline values: CDR1 MDHEN, CDR2 SYDVKM. In the PCR, 60 Vbeta and 13 Jbeta primers were used. Using immunoSEQ multiplex PCR, the repertoire was profiled, and TCRdb retains in-frame clones only, with some absent. This table holds about 98,000 clones, approximately 69% found once. This entry is derived from a study of cytomegalovirus exposure and HLA in healthy donors. Study-level findings and limits: Later, an analysis showed that TCR beta chains associated with HLA were more clonally expanded than others that were equally common.

The sequenced sample was PBMCs. The chain has TRBV28 and TRBJ2-1, with TRBD2 identical over 8 bases. This sequence was found in a female donor in good health and CMV-seronegative. CDR3 sequence reads: CASSTPASGLYNEQFF. CDR3 bases: TGTGCCAGCAGTACCCCTGCTAGCGGGCTATACAATGAGCAGTTCTTC. The full variable domain, completed using reference TRBV28 and TRBJ2-1, is DVKVTQSSRYLVKRTGEKVFLECVQDMDHENMFWYRQDPGLGLRLIYFSYDVKMKEKGDIPEGYSVSREKKERFSLILESASTNQTSMYLCASSTPASGLYNEQFFGPGTRLTVL.